This is a list of T cell receptor beta chains from one sample in a study of cytomegalovirus exposure and HLA in healthy donors. This table comes from immunoSEQ multiplex PCR, and its TCRdb copy is limited to in-frame clones, with some not included. This table holds 75,000 to 90,000 clones, approximately 80% found once. Input material: PBMCs. The receptor source for this set is a man aged 45-65 years in good health and CMV-seronegative. Both conserved end residues are trimmed from each CDR3. A D gene is named only where the DNA matches it firmly.

j_call: TRBJ1-1
v_call: TRBV29-1
d_call: TRBD1
cdr3_aa: SVETGMNTEAF

j_call: TRBJ2-7
v_call: TRBV2
d_call: TRBD2
cdr3_aa: ASSAGLAGEQY

j_call: TRBJ2-5
v_call: TRBV5-1
d_call: -
cdr3_aa: ASSVNDRSTQETQY

j_call: TRBJ2-1
v_call: TRBV4-1
d_call: TRBD2
cdr3_aa: ASSQLGITGLADNEQF

j_call: TRBJ1-2
v_call: TRBV9
d_call: -
cdr3_aa: ASSVDRTGGYT

j_call: TRBJ1-4
v_call: TRBV18
d_call: -
cdr3_aa: ASSQSRTTATNEKLF

j_call: TRBJ1-1
v_call: TRBV14
d_call: -
cdr3_aa: ASSQLIGAGRTEAF

j_call: TRBJ1-2
v_call: TRBV5-6
d_call: -
cdr3_aa: ASSLEQAYGYT

j_call: TRBJ1-2
v_call: TRBV27
d_call: -
cdr3_aa: ASSRQYGTPNYGYT

j_call: TRBJ2-1
v_call: TRBV30
d_call: TRBD2
cdr3_aa: AWGRTSVSYNEQF

j_call: TRBJ2-5
v_call: TRBV2
d_call: TRBD2
cdr3_aa: ATTSEKTQY

j_call: TRBJ2-5
v_call: TRBV18
d_call: -
cdr3_aa: ASSPRGETQY

j_call: TRBJ1-2
v_call: TRBV6-5
d_call: TRBD1
cdr3_aa: ASSDTGDRGYT

j_call: TRBJ2-7
v_call: TRBV7-3
d_call: TRBD2
cdr3_aa: ASSLGVGGGEQY

j_call: TRBJ2-7
v_call: TRBV18
d_call: -
cdr3_aa: ASSPRAGGWGSYEQY

j_call: TRBJ2-3
v_call: TRBV4-2
d_call: -
cdr3_aa: ASSQDRGDTQY

j_call: TRBJ1-2
v_call: TRBV7-3
d_call: TRBD1
cdr3_aa: ASSSSASTGNYT

j_call: TRBJ2-7
v_call: TRBV19
d_call: TRBD1
cdr3_aa: ASSLLTGGYEQY

j_call: TRBJ2-4
v_call: TRBV7-2
d_call: TRBD2
cdr3_aa: ASSFISRAGGKNIQY

j_call: TRBJ2-7
v_call: TRBV5-4
d_call: -
cdr3_aa: ASSSRGYEQY

j_call: TRBJ2-2
v_call: TRBV1
d_call: -
cdr3_aa: TSSQESTDGTSGAGELF

j_call: TRBJ1-1
v_call: TRBV6-5
d_call: TRBD1
cdr3_aa: ASSRDRGRTEAF

j_call: TRBJ2-2
v_call: TRBV4-2
d_call: TRBD2
cdr3_aa: ASSRASGGRNTGELF

j_call: TRBJ1-2
v_call: TRBV4-1
d_call: -
cdr3_aa: ASSQEEGPNYGYT

j_call: TRBJ1-5
v_call: TRBV9
d_call: TRBD1
cdr3_aa: ASSVGRGIGQPQH

j_call: TRBJ2-7
v_call: TRBV7-2
d_call: TRBD2
cdr3_aa: ASSSPGAGGLYEQY

j_call: TRBJ1-6
v_call: TRBV6-1
d_call: TRBD1
cdr3_aa: ASSRDRVDDSPLH

j_call: TRBJ2-5
v_call: TRBV5-4
d_call: TRBD1
cdr3_aa: ASSWPGQAGTQY

j_call: TRBJ1-5
v_call: TRBV19
d_call: -
cdr3_aa: ASSPGRVENQPQH

j_call: TRBJ1-6
v_call: TRBV7-9
d_call: -
cdr3_aa: SSSLASRVNSPLH

j_call: TRBJ1-1
v_call: TRBV5-1
d_call: -
cdr3_aa: ASSLRSIGRGDTEAF

j_call: TRBJ2-7
v_call: TRBV7-2
d_call: TRBD2
cdr3_aa: ASSLVAGGSYEQY

j_call: TRBJ2-3
v_call: TRBV5-1
d_call: -
cdr3_aa: ASSQTGGPDTQY

j_call: TRBJ1-1
v_call: TRBV28
d_call: TRBD1
cdr3_aa: ASSTTTRSGRGAMNTEAF

j_call: TRBJ2-2
v_call: TRBV28
d_call: -
cdr3_aa: ASCRQRTYTGELF

j_call: TRBJ2-1
v_call: TRBV6-1
d_call: TRBD2
cdr3_aa: ASRRGGGAENEQF

j_call: TRBJ2-7
v_call: TRBV7-2
d_call: TRBD1
cdr3_aa: ASSLAGTAYPYEQY

j_call: TRBJ1-5
v_call: TRBV4-2
d_call: TRBD1
cdr3_aa: ASSQSGTGNQPQH

j_call: TRBJ2-3
v_call: TRBV7-9
d_call: TRBD2
cdr3_aa: ASSLVSGGVTDTQY

j_call: TRBJ2-7
v_call: TRBV27
d_call: -
cdr3_aa: ASSLREAPYEQY

j_call: TRBJ1-5
v_call: TRBV25-1
d_call: -
cdr3_aa: ASSEYGAGSNQPQH

j_call: TRBJ1-4
v_call: TRBV5-6
d_call: -
cdr3_aa: ASSLGGRTNEKLF

j_call: TRBJ2-3
v_call: TRBV6-1
d_call: -
cdr3_aa: ASSELGVTDTQY

j_call: TRBJ1-6
v_call: TRBV5-4
d_call: -
cdr3_aa: ASSLDTLSNSPLH

j_call: TRBJ2-3
v_call: TRBV7-9
d_call: TRBD2
cdr3_aa: ASSLGPRWSGGTDTQY

j_call: TRBJ1-1
v_call: TRBV6-1
d_call: -
cdr3_aa: ASRIQGPNTEAF

j_call: TRBJ1-1
v_call: TRBV2
d_call: -
cdr3_aa: ASTKGENTEAF

j_call: TRBJ2-7
v_call: TRBV7-2
d_call: -
cdr3_aa: ASSPPGIHEQY

j_call: TRBJ2-3
v_call: TRBV6-1
d_call: -
cdr3_aa: ASRSADTQY

j_call: TRBJ2-7
v_call: TRBV6-5
d_call: TRBD1
cdr3_aa: ASRSAGQGYEQY

j_call: TRBJ2-7
v_call: TRBV10-2
d_call: TRBD2
cdr3_aa: ASSDRITSGPAYEQY

j_call: TRBJ2-1
v_call: TRBV2
d_call: -
cdr3_aa: ASSSEGGSYNEQF

j_call: TRBJ2-7
v_call: TRBV6-1
d_call: -
cdr3_aa: ASSQSRGASYEQY

j_call: TRBJ1-3
v_call: TRBV19
d_call: TRBD1
cdr3_aa: ASKDTRTGGDFSNTIY

j_call: -
v_call: TRBV6-5
d_call: -
cdr3_aa: ASSYFDGGANYEQY